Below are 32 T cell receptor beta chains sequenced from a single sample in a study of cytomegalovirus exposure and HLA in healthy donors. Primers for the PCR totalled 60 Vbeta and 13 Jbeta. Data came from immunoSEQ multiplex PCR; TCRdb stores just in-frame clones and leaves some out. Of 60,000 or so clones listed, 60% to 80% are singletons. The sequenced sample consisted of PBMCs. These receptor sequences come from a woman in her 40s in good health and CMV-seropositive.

The CDR3 region has the DNA TGTGCCTGGGGGGGGGATAGGACACCCCTCCACTTT. This codes for CAWGGDRTPLHF. The chain couples TRBV30 to TRBJ1-6, with TRBD1 as a possible D gene (5 bases). The V end was cut by 5 bases, the J end by 11 bases, with 13 bases between. CDR3 length: 12 residues. The germline gives CDR1 GTSNPN, CDR2 SVGIG (reference sequence).

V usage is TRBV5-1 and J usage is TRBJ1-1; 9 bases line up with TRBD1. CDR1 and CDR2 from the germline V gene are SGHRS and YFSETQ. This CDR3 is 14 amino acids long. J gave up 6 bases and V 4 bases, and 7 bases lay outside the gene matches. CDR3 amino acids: CASSTTGTGSEAFF. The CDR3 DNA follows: TGCGCCAGCAGCACTACCGGGACAGGGTCTGAAGCTTTCTTT.

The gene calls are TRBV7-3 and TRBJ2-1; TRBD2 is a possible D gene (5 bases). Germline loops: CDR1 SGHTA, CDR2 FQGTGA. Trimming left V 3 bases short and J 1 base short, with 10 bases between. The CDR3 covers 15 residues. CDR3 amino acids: CASSLNGESYNEQFF. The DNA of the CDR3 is TGTGCCAGCAGCTTGAACGGGGAGTCCTACAATGAGCAGTTCTTC.

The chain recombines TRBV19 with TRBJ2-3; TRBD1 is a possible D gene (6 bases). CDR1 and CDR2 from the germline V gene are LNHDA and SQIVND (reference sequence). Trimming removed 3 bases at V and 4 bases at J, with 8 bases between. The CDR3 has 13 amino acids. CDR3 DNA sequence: TGTGCCAGTAGTATGGGGACACCAGATACGCAGTATTTT. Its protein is CASSMGTPDTQYF.

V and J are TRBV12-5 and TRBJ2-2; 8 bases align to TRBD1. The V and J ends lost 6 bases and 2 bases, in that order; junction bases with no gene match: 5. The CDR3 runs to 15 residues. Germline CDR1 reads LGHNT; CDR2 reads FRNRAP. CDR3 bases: TGTGCTAGTGGAAGGGGACAGGTCAACACCGGGGAGCTGTTTTTT. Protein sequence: CASGRGQVNTGELFF.

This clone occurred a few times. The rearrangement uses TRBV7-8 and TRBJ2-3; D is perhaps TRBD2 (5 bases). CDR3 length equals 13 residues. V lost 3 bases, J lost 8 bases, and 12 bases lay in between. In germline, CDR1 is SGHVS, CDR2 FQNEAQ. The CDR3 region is CASSFDYSSTQYF. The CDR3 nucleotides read TGTGCCAGCAGCTTTGACTATTCTTCTACGCAGTATTTT.

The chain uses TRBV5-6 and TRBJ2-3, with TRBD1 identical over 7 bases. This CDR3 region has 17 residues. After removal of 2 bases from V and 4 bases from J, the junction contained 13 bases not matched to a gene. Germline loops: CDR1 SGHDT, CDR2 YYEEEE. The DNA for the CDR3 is TGTGCCAGCAGCTTAAATGCCGGGACAGTAACGGCAGATACGCAGTATTTT. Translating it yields CASSLNAGTVTADTQYF.

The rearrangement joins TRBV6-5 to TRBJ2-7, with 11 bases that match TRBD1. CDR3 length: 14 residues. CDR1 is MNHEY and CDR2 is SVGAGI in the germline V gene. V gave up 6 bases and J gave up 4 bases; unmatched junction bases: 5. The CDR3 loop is CASSRDRGYYEQYF. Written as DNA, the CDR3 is TGTGCCAGCAGCCGGGACAGGGGGTATTACGAGCAGTACTTC.

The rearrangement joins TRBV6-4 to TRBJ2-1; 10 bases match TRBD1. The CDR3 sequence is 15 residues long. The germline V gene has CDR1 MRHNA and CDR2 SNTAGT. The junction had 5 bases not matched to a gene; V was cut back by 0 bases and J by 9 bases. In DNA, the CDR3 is TGTGCCAGCAGTGACTCGGGACAGGGGACTAGTGAGCAGTTCTTC. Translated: CASSDSGQGTSEQFF.

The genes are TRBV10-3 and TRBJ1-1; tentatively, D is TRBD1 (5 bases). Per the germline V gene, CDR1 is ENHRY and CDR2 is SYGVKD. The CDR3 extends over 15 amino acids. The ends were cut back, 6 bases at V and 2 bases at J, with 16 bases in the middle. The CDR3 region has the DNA TGTGCCATCAGAGCCCGGGGGGAAGATAACACTGAAGCTTTCTTT. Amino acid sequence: CAIRARGEDNTEAFF.

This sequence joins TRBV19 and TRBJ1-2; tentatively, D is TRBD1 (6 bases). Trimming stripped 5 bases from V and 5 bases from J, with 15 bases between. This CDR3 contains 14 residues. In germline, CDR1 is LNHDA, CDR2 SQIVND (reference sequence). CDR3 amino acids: CASSPPGARYGYTF. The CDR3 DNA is TGTGCCAGTAGTCCCCCAGGGGCTAGGTATGGCTACACCTTC.

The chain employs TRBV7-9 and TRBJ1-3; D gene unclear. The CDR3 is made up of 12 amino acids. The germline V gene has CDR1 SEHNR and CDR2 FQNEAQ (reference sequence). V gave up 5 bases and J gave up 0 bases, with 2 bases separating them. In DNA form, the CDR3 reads TGTGCCAGCAGCCACTCTGGAAACACCATATATTTT. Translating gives CASSHSGNTIYF.

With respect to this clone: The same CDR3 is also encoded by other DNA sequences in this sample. This CDR3 is CASLDRGTNEKLFF. Here the CDR3 DNA reads TGTGCCAGTCTAGACAGGGGGACTAATGAAAAACTGTTTTTT. This sequence joins TRBV28 and TRBJ1-4, with TRBD1 identical over 9 bases. With 9 bases clipped from V and 2 bases from J, the junction kept 4 bases outside the gene matches. CDR3 size: 14 residues. The germline V gene encodes CDR1 MDHEN and CDR2 SYDVKM.

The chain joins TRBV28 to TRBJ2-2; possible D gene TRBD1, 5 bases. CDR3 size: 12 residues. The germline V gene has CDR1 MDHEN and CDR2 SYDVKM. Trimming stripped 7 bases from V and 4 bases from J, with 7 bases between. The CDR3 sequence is CASKGSTGELFF. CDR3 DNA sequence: TGTGCCAGCAAGGGGTCCACCGGGGAGCTGTTTTTT.

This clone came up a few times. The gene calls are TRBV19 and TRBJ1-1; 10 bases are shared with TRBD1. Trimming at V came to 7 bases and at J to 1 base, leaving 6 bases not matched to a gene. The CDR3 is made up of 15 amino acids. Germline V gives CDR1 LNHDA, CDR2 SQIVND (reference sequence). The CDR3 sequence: CASTETGGANTEAFF. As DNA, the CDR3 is TGTGCCAGTACAGAGACAGGGGGCGCGAACACTGAAGCTTTCTTT.

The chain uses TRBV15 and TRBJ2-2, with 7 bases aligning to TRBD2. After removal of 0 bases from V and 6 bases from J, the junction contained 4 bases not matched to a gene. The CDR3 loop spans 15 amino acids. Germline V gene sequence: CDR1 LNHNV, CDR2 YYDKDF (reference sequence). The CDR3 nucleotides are TGTGCCACCAGCAGAGATGCAGCGGGGTCCGGGGAGCTGTTTTTT. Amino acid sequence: CATSRDAAGSGELFF.

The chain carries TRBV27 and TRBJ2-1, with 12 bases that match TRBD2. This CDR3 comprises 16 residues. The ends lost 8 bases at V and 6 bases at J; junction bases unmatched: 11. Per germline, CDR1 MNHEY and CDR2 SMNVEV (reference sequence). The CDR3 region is CASSSLAGGRSNEQFF. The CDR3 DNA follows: TGTGCCAGCTCCTCTCTAGCGGGGGGGAGGAGCAATGAGCAGTTCTTC.

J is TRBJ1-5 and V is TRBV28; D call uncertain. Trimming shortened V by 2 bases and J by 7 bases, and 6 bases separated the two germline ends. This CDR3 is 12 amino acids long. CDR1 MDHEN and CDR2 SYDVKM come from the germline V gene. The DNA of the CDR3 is TGTGCCAGCAGTTTAACTCACCAGCCCCAGCATTTT. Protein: CASSLTHQPQHF.

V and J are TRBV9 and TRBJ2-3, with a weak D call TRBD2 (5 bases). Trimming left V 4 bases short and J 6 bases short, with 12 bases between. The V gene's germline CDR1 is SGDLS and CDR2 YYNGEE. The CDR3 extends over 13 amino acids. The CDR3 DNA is TGTGCCAGCAGCTTTGAGGGCTCGGATACGCAGTATTTT. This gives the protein CASSFEGSDTQYF. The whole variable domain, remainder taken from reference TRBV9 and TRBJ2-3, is DSGVTQTPKHLITATGQRVTLRCSPRSGDLSVYWYQQSLDQGLQFLIQYYNGEERAKGNILERFSAQQFPDLHSELNLSSLELGDSALYFCASSFEGSDTQYFGPGTRLTVL.

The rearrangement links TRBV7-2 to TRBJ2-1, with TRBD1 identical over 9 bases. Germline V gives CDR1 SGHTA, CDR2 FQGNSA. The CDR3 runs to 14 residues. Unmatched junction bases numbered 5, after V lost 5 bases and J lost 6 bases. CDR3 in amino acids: CASSPGQGFNEQFF. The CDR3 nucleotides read TGTGCCAGCAGCCCGGGACAGGGTTTCAATGAGCAGTTCTTC.

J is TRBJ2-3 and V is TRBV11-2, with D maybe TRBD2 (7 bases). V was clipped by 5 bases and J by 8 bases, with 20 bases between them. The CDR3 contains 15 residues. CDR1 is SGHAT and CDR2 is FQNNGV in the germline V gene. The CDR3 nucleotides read TGTGCCAGCAGCCCTAATCGAGGGGGGGCGACTACGCAGTATTTT. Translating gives CASSPNRGGATTQYF.

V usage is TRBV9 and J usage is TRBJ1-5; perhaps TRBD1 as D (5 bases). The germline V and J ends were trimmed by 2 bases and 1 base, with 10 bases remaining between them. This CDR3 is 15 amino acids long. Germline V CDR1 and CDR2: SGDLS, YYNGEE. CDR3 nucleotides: TGTGCCAGCAGCGTTGGGGGGAACAGCAATCAGCCCCAGCATTTT. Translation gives CASSVGGNSNQPQHF.

DNA for the CDR3: TGTGCCAGCAGCAAGGGACAGGGATTGAGGGAGCAGTTCTTC. It specifies CASSKGQGLREQFF. This chain links TRBV7-9 with TRBJ2-1; 9 bases are shared with TRBD1. Germline V gives CDR1 SEHNR, CDR2 FQNEAQ (reference sequence). The CDR3 is 14 amino acids. J lost 10 bases, V lost 5 bases, and 9 bases had no gene match.

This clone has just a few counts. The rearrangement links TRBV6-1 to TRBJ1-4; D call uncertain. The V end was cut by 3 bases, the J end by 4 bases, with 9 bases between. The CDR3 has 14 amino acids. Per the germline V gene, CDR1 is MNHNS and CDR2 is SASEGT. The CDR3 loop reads CASSDRGFNEKLFF. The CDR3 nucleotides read TGTGCCAGCAGTGACCGCGGGTTTAATGAAAAACTGTTTTTT.

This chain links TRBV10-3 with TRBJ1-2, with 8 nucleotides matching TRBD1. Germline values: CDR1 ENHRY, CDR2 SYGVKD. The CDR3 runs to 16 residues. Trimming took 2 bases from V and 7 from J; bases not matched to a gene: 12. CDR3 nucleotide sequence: TGTGCCATCAGTGAGCCCGGACAGGGAGTAATACTTGGCTACACCTTC. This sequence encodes CAISEPGQGVILGYTF.

CDR3 bases: TGTGCCAGCAGCTCTGGTGGCGGCCCCGGGTCCTACAATGAGCAGTTCTTC. It encodes CASSSGGGPGSYNEQFF. The genes are TRBV7-8 and TRBJ2-1; D is ambiguous. Germline CDR1 is SGHVS and CDR2 is FQNEAQ. The CDR3 sequence is 17 residues long. Between the trimmed V and J ends, which lost 4 bases and 1 base, there was a span of 17 bases.

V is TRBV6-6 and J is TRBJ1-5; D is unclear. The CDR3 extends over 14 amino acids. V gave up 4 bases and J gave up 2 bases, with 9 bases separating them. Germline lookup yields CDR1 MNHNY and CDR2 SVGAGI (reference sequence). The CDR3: CASSSPGGNQPQHF. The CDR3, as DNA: TGTGCCAGCAGTTCCCCGGGTGGCAATCAGCCCCAGCATTTT.

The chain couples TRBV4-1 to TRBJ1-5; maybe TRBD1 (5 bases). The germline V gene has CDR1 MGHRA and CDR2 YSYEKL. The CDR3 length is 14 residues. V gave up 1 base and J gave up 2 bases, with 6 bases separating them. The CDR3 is CASSQAGGNQPQHF. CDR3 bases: TGCGCCAGCAGCCAAGCGGGGGGCAATCAGCCCCAGCATTTT.

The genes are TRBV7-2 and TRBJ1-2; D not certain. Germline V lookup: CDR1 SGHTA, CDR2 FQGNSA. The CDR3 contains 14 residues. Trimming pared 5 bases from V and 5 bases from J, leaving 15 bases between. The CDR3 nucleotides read TGTGCCAGCAGCCCCCTGGTGAGAGGATATGGCTACACCTTC. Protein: CASSPLVRGYGYTF.

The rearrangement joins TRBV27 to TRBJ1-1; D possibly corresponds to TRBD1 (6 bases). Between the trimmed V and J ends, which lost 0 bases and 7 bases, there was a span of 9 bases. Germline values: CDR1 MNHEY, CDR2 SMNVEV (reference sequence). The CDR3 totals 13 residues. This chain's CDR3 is CASSLSPGVEAFF. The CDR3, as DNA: TGTGCCAGCAGTTTATCGCCAGGGGTTGAAGCTTTCTTT.

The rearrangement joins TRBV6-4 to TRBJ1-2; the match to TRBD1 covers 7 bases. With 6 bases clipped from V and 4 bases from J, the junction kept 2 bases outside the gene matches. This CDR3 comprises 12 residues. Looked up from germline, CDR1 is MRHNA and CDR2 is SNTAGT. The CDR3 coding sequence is TGTGCCAGCAGGGGGGACAGCTATGGCTACACCTTC. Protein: CASRGDSYGYTF.

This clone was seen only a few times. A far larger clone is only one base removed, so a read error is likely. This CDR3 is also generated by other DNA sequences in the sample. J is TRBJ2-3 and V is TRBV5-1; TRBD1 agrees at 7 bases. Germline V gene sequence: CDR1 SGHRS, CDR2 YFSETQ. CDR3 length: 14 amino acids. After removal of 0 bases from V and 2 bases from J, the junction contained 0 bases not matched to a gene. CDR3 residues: CASSLEGATDTQYF. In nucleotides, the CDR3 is TGCGCCAGCAGCTTGGAGGGGGCCACAGATACGCAGTATTTT.